This TCR beta chain was identified in a study of cytomegalovirus exposure and HLA in healthy donors. About the study: About 85 million unique TCRs from HLA-typed donors were held in an early release of data.

Despite likely unrecorded immune exposures, the donors were nominally healthy at the time of sampling. Germline CDR1 and CDR2: SGHDN and FVKESK. This CDR3 is 14 amino acids long. Trimming removed 4 bases from V and 6 bases from J, with 13 bases in between. Whole-study findings and limits: Evidence from a later analysis indicated that most CMV-associated TCR beta chains looked HLA-restricted.

In the case of this clone: Its antigen is not known.

In the PCR, 60 Vbeta and 13 Jbeta primers were used. Some clones are missing from TCRdb's copy, which holds only in-frame ones; the method was immunoSEQ multiplex PCR. The table lists 150,000 to 200,000 clones, approximately 81% of them singletons. Sequenced material: PBMCs. The receptor comes from a woman aged 50 to 60 in good health and CMV-seronegative. The chain uses TRBV14 and TRBJ2-1; D perhaps matches TRBD2 (6 bases). The CDR3 DNA is TGTGCCAGCAGCCCCTGGGGGGATGGCAATGAGCAGTTCTTC. Protein product: CASSPWGDGNEQFF.